Sequencing of this T cell receptor (beta chain) was carried out in a study of a mutant IDH1 vaccine in newly diagnosed glioma. About the study: Vaccination followed radiotherapy alone by 4-6 weeks, or accompanied temozolomide cycles. The treated group averaged 40.4 years old and was around 60% male, approximately 38% female. Patients arrived already treated with radiotherapy, temozolomide, or both, most having had both. Study-wide findings and caveats: Among all patients, vaccine-induced immune responses occurred in around 93%.

To note about this clone: Antigen unknown.

The length of the CDR3 is 14 residues. Deletions cut 6 bases from V and 7 bases from J, with 19 bases between. CDR1 is SGHRS, CDR2 YFSETQ, per germline. The time point: week 47, end of study. Vaccinated patients received 300 ug of mutant IDH1 20-mer peptide per dose, with topical imiquimod. Repertoires were generated with immunoSEQ multiplex PCR, while TCRdb's copy carries only in-frame clones and drops some. The data hold roughly 30,000 clones, with around 81% observed a single time. The V gene is TRBV5-1, the J gene TRBJ1-2; D gene uncertain. Sequenced here: PBMCs, sampled from a glioma patient whose treatment included an IDH1 peptide vaccine. The origin of this receptor is a man younger than 45 with glioma. This CDR3 reads CASTLSTGSGGYTF. Here the CDR3 DNA reads TGCGCCAGCACCCTTAGCACCGGTTCGGGTGGCTACACCTTC.